Following are 30 T cell receptor beta chains from one sample sequenced in a study of T cells in Graves' hyperthyroidism and ophthalmopathy. The TCR beta CDR3 regions underwent amplification using RNA transcripts as the source. First-round RT-PCR of the TCR CDR3 relied on the HTBI primer set. TCRdb ran MiXCR on the multiplex PCR reads and lists one entry per CDR3 protein. The sample yields hundreds of thousands of distinct CDR3 sequences, roughly 15% seen once. Sequencing was done on a sample of blood. These receptors all come from a woman aged 40 to 49 with Graves' hyperthyroidism.

This clonotype was observed at least ten times. The rearrangement links TRBV12-3 or TRBV12-4 to TRBJ2-1; D remains unclear. The CDR3 has 17 amino acids. The V end was cut by 3 bases, the J end by 0 bases, with 15 bases between. CDR3 sequence: CASSFPFSSASYNEQFF. As DNA, the CDR3 is TGTGCCAGCAGTTTCCCCTTCTCTTCAGCCTCCTACAATGAGCAGTTCTTC.

At least ten counts were recorded for this clonotype. The rearrangement links TRBV9 to TRBJ1-1; D unclear. Trimming shortened V by 0 bases and J by 1 base, and 4 bases separated the two germline ends. The CDR3 is 13 residues long. Germline CDR1 SGDLS, CDR2 YYNGEE. In nucleotides, the CDR3 is TGTGCCAGCAGCGTAGGACCGAACACTGAAGCTTTCTTT. Protein sequence: CASSVGPNTEAFF.

This clonotype appeared many times. The rearrangement joins TRBV28 to TRBJ1-1, with 7 positions matching TRBD1. Trimming took 6 bases from V and 1 from J; bases not matched to a gene: 8. CDR3 size: 15 residues. CDR1 and CDR2 (germline): MDHEN, SYDVKM. CDR3 nucleotide sequence: TGTGCCAGCAGCCCCCCGACAGGGAGGAACACTGAAGCTTTCTTT. It is translated as CASSPPTGRNTEAFF.

This clonotype has at least ten counts. V is TRBV28 and J is TRBJ1-2; D may be TRBD1 (5 bases). CDR3 length: 14 residues. V was trimmed by 5 bases and J by 8 bases, leaving 18 bases between them. In germline, CDR1 is MDHEN, CDR2 SYDVKM. The CDR3 DNA reads TGTGCCAGCAGTACGGGACGAACCTCTCGCGGCTACACCTTC. It encodes CASSTGRTSRGYTF.

The chain employs TRBV28 and TRBJ2-5; 10 nucleotides match TRBD1. There are 15 residues in the CDR3. From germline, CDR1 is MDHEN and CDR2 SYDVKM. V lost 3 bases to trimming and J lost 5 bases; unmatched junction nucleotides: 6. The DNA for the CDR3 is TGTGCCAGCAGTTTCCAGACAGGGGGCAGGGAGACCCAGTACTTC. Translating it yields CASSFQTGGRETQYF.

This chain joins TRBV18 and TRBJ1-6; D is unresolved. Per the germline V gene, CDR1 is KGHSH and CDR2 is LQKENI. V was shortened by 3 bases and J by 5 bases, with 11 bases between the two germline ends. The CDR3 is made up of 15 amino acids. This chain's CDR3 is CASSPGLVDNSPLHF. The CDR3 DNA reads TGTGCCAGCTCACCGGGTCTAGTGGATAATTCACCCCTCCACTTT.

This clonotype has only a few counts. The rearrangement uses TRBV18 and TRBJ1-3; the D is unclear. V was trimmed by 0 bases and J by 1 base, leaving 7 bases between them. The CDR3 is made up of 15 amino acids. Germline-derived CDR1 and CDR2 are KGHSH and LQKENI. CDR3 region: CASSPPYGSGNTIYF. CDR3 bases: TGTGCCAGCTCACCACCGTACGGGTCTGGAAACACCATATATTTT.

The CDR3 protein is CASSPGSSGSWSYEQYF. CDR3 DNA: TGTGCCAGCAGTCCGGGCTCTAGCGGGAGCTGGTCCTACGAGCAGTACTTC. V usage is TRBV12-3 or TRBV12-4 and J usage is TRBJ2-7; 10 nucleotides match TRBD2. V was clipped by 5 bases and J by 1 base; unmatched bases: 11. The CDR3 spans 17 residues.

This clonotype appeared many times. The chain carries TRBV5-1 and TRBJ1-1; TRBD1 agrees at 8 bases. Germline CDR1 reads SGHRS; CDR2 reads YFSETQ. The trim removed 2 bases at V and 0 bases at J, leaving 12 bases unmatched. This CDR3 comprises 18 residues. CDR3 nucleotide sequence: TGCGCCAGCAGCTTAGGGGGAAGCAGGGGGCGGCTGAACACTGAAGCTTTCTTT. This sequence encodes CASSLGGSRGRLNTEAFF. Together with reference TRBV5-1 and TRBJ1-1, the CDR3 gives the full variable domain: KAGVTQTPRYLIKTRGQQVTLSCSPISGHRSVSWYQQTPGQGLQFLFEYFSETQRNKGNFPGRFSGRQFSNSRSEMNVSTLELGDSALYLCASSLGGSRGRLNTEAFFGQGTRLTVV.

Remarks on this clonotype: The junction and the germline gene differ at one end; a read error may be behind it. This chain connects TRBV10-3 to TRBJ2-1; 9 bases are a match to TRBD2. The CDR3 length is 18 residues. The germline CDR1 and CDR2 sequences are ENHRY and SYGVKD. This chain's CDR3 is CASSRPLSGSPPINEQFF. The CDR3 DNA reads as TGTGCCAGCAGTCGTCCCCTTAGCGGGAGCCCCCCCATCAATGAGCAGTTCTTC.

The V call is TRBV30, the J call TRBJ2-1; tentative D call: TRBD1 (6 bases). The CDR3 consists of 15 residues. V lost 8 bases to trimming and J lost 2 bases, with 19 bases between them. Germline assignment: CDR1 GTSNPN and CDR2 SVGIG (reference sequence). The CDR3 is CASSIDRTAYNEQFF. The CDR3 coding sequence is TGTGCCAGTAGTATAGATCGGACAGCCTACAATGAGCAGTTCTTC.

The rearrangement joins TRBV3-1 to TRBJ2-7; 7 bases match TRBD2. V gave up 0 bases and J gave up 7 bases; unmatched junction bases: 12. The CDR3 loop spans 16 amino acids. Germline lookup yields CDR1 LGHDT and CDR2 YNNKEL (reference sequence). The CDR3 nucleotides read TGTGCCAGCAGCCAAGATTTATCGGGAGGCCCCTGGGAGCAGTACTTC. Its protein is CASSQDLSGGPWEQYF.

This clonotype was counted many times. This chain uses TRBV6-1 with TRBJ2-5; 10 positions agree with TRBD1. The CDR3 has 17 residues. Germline values: CDR1 MNHNS, CDR2 SASEGT. V shed 6 bases, J shed 0 bases, and the junction held 10 bases outside the gene matches. CDR3 in DNA: TGTGCCAGCAGGACTTCCGACAGGGGGCTCGACCAAGAGACCCAGTACTTC. Its protein is CASRTSDRGLDQETQYF.

This clonotype was observed a few times. V and J are TRBV7-6 and TRBJ1-6; D is possibly TRBD1 (6 bases). The germline CDR1 and CDR2 sequences are SGHVS and FNYEAQ. V lost 5 bases and J lost 10, with 18 bases in between. The CDR3 loop spans 15 amino acids. The CDR3 coding sequence is TGTGCCAGCAGCGCGGGCCAGGGGACTCAGTCACCCCTCCACTTT. Its protein is CASSAGQGTQSPLHF.

CDR3 region: CSVHQGSNSYNEQFF. The CDR3 DNA is TGCAGCGTTCACCAGGGGTCGAACTCCTACAATGAGCAGTTCTTC. This chain links TRBV29-1 with TRBJ2-1; the D gene is possibly TRBD1 (6 bases). Trimming stripped 5 bases from V and 0 bases from J, with 14 bases between. There are 15 residues in the CDR3. CDR1 SQVTM and CDR2 ANQGSEA come from the germline V gene.

Many counts were recorded for this clonotype. V gene TRBV15 combines with J gene TRBJ1-1; D unresolved. Between the trimmed V and J ends, which lost 2 bases and 2 bases, there was a span of 9 bases. The CDR3 covers 14 residues. Germline V CDR1 and CDR2: LNHNV, YYDKDF (reference sequence). CDR3 in DNA: TGTGCCACCAGCAGATCCGGGGTTAACACTGAAGCTTTCTTT. Translated: CATSRSGVNTEAFF.

The rearrangement uses TRBV30 and TRBJ2-7; TRBD2 agrees at 10 bases. V lost 2 bases to trimming and J lost 5 bases; unmatched junction nucleotides: 6. CDR3 size: 14 residues. The germline V gene encodes CDR1 GTSNPN and CDR2 SVGIG (reference sequence). The CDR3 nucleotides are TGTGCCTGGAGTCTAGCGGGGGCGGGAAACGAGCAGTACTTC. The encoded protein is CAWSLAGAGNEQYF.

This clonotype turned up a few times. The V and J genes are TRBV6-1 and TRBJ2-3; either TRBD1 or TRBD2 may supply D (5 bases each). Germline values: CDR1 MNHNS, CDR2 SASEGT. The germline V and J ends were trimmed by 5 bases and 3 bases, with 18 bases remaining between them. CDR3 length: 16 amino acids. CDR3 loop: CASSQPSGSLTDTQYF. CDR3 DNA: TGTGCCAGCAGTCAGCCCTCAGGGAGTTTGACAGATACGCAGTATTTT.

Only a few counts were recorded for this clonotype. The CDR3 region has the DNA TGCGCCAGCAGCCAAGATACGGGGTCGGGAGAGACCCAGTACTTC. Translated: CASSQDTGSGETQYF. The chain has TRBV4-1 and TRBJ2-5, with D tentatively TRBD2 (5 bases). The CDR3 extends over 15 amino acids. V was shortened by 0 bases and J by 4 bases, with 12 bases between the two germline ends. CDR1 and CDR2 (germline): MGHRA, YSYEKL.

This clonotype was found many times. The chain has TRBV7-9 and TRBJ1-2; perhaps TRBD1 as D (5 bases). The CDR3 has 14 amino acids. The V gene lost 3 bases and the J gene lost 4 bases, with 12 bases spanning the gap. Germline lookup yields CDR1 SEHNR and CDR2 FQNEAQ (reference sequence). The CDR3 region is CASSLDTEGYGYTF. DNA of the CDR3: TGTGCCAGCAGCTTGGACACTGAGGGCTATGGCTACACCTTC. The full variable domain, rest sourced from reference TRBV7-9 and TRBJ1-2, is DTGVSQNPRHKITKRGQNVTFRCDPISEHNRLYWYRQTLGQGPEFLTYFQNEAQLEKSRLLSDRFSAERPKGSFSTLEIQRTEQGDSAMYLCASSLDTEGYGYTFGSGTRLTVV.

This clonotype has a count of ten or more. V is TRBV7-9 and J is TRBJ2-4; 8 bases are shared with TRBD1. The CDR3 extends over 14 amino acids. Germline-derived CDR1 and CDR2 are SEHNR and FQNEAQ (reference sequence). V shed 6 bases and J 5 bases; nucleotides not matched to a gene: 6. The CDR3 region has the DNA TGTGCCAGCAGTCTACAGGGGGTCGAAAACATTCAGTACTTC. This translates into CASSLQGVENIQYF.

This clonotype was counted at least ten times. The chain links TRBV11-2 to TRBJ2-1; TRBD1 is a possible D gene (6 bases). The V end lost 7 bases, the J end lost 6 bases, and 19 bases lay between the germline ends. From germline, CDR1 is SGHAT and CDR2 FQNNGV. The CDR3 covers 15 residues. The CDR3 protein is CASTVNRVGLNEQFF. The DNA of the CDR3 is TGTGCCAGCACCGTTAACAGGGTAGGGCTCAATGAGCAGTTCTTC.

This clonotype was counted ten times or more. The chain joins TRBV12-3 or TRBV12-4 to TRBJ2-3; tentatively, D is TRBD1 (5 bases). The CDR3 extends over 13 amino acids. V was clipped by 2 bases and J by 7 bases, with 10 bases between them. The CDR3 region has the DNA TGTGCCAGCAGTTTACGACAGCCAAATACGCAGTATTTT. Its translation: CASSLRQPNTQYF.

The chain recombines TRBV6-1 with TRBJ1-1; TRBD1 agrees at 8 bases. Germline V gene sequence: CDR1 MNHNS, CDR2 SASEGT. The V and J ends lost 6 bases and 6 bases, in that order; junction bases with no gene match: 9. The length of the CDR3 is 14 residues. For the CDR3, the DNA is TGTGCCAGCAGGGTACAGGGGGGTGATCCTGAAGCTTTCTTT. Translated: CASRVQGGDPEAFF.

Many counts were recorded for this clonotype. The CDR3 here is CASSLADREWDIQYF. As DNA, the CDR3 is TGTGCCAGCAGTTTAGCCGACAGGGAGTGGGACATTCAGTACTTC. The chain combines TRBV27 with TRBJ2-4, with 7 positions matching TRBD1. The V gene end was trimmed by 2 bases and the J gene end by 8 bases; junction bases not matched to a gene: 9. CDR1 is MNHEY and CDR2 is SMNVEV in the germline V gene (reference sequence). The CDR3 has 15 residues.

This clonotype was counted a few times. The gene calls are TRBV5-1 and TRBJ1-6, with 9 bases fitting TRBD1. J lost 6 bases, V lost 8 bases, and 9 bases had no gene match. Germline loops: CDR1 SGHRS, CDR2 YFSETQ. This CDR3 contains 15 residues. The CDR3 loop reads CASRGQGGGNSPLHF. CDR3 in DNA: TGCGCCAGTCGGGGACAGGGAGGAGGTAATTCACCCCTCCACTTT.

The table lists this clonotype with many counts. The gene calls are TRBV5-1 and TRBJ2-5; TRBD1 aligns across 7 bases. Germline V lookup: CDR1 SGHRS, CDR2 YFSETQ. V was pared by 6 bases and J by 5 bases, with 10 bases of the junction left unmatched. The CDR3 consists of 14 residues. The CDR3 DNA follows: TGCGCCAGCAACCGTGGACAGGTTTCGGAGACCCAGTACTTC. Its translation is CASNRGQVSETQYF. The variable domain in full, with the rest retrieved from reference TRBV5-1 and TRBJ2-5, is KAGVTQTPRYLIKTRGQQVTLSCSPISGHRSVSWYQQTPGQGLQFLFEYFSETQRNKGNFPGRFSGRQFSNSRSEMNVSTLELGDSALYLCASNRGQVSETQYFGPGTRLLVL.

This clonotype was recorded many times. J is TRBJ2-2 and V is TRBV7-3, with D unclear. The CDR3 is 13 residues long. Per the germline V gene, CDR1 is SGHTA and CDR2 is FQGTGA. V shed 5 bases and J shed 3 bases, with 7 bases lying between them. CDR3 bases: TGTGCCAGCAGCCCGGCCCACACCGGGGAGCTGTTTTTT. As protein: CASSPAHTGELFF.

This clonotype was counted many times. The V call is TRBV11-2, the J call TRBJ2-7, with D perhaps TRBD1 (5 bases). The germline V and J ends were trimmed by 3 bases and 3 bases, with 9 bases remaining between them. The CDR3 runs 13 residues. Germline V gene data show CDR1 as SGHAT and CDR2 as FQNNGV. CDR3 bases: TGTGCCAGCAGCTTCAGGACAAACTACGAGCAGTACTTC. It yields the protein CASSFRTNYEQYF.

Only a few counts were recorded for this clonotype. V usage is TRBV27 and J usage is TRBJ2-6; D not resolved. This CDR3 region has 13 residues. V was cut by 8 bases and J by 3 bases, with 8 bases left in between. Germline lookup yields CDR1 MNHEY and CDR2 SMNVEV (reference sequence). The CDR3 DNA is TGTGCCAGCTCGACGTTTGGGGCCAACGTCCTGACTTTC. Translation: CASSTFGANVLTF.